What follows is one T cell receptor beta chain and its context. Antigen specificity is unknown. MiXCR, applied by TCRdb to the reads, yields one record per CDR3 protein. Of about 700,000 distinct CDR3 sequences detected, roughly 36% appear once; the ten largest clones hold about 20%. These data originate in a study of T cell repertoires in cytomegalovirus infection. Across the whole study: Recently identified HLA-C-restricted CMV epitopes were among the peptides used. Indicated by public TCR beta signatures were CMV infection and matching HLA type.

Study results and limitations: The study found HLA-C-restricted CMV-specific TCR beta clonotypes dominating the ex vivo response.

Germline CDR1 KGHSH, CDR2 LQKENI. Trimming pared 1 base from V and 4 bases from J, leaving 13 bases between. This CDR3 spans 15 amino acids. Here the sequenced sample was cultured PBMCs, taken from culture after CMV antigen stimulation. The chain employs TRBV18 and TRBJ1-1; D is perhaps TRBD1 (5 bases). The TCR originated in a human donor in good health (CMV status not recorded). Some clones in this sample may be carry-over from other donors' samples. CDR3 bases: TGTGCCAGCTCACCACGAGAAAGGGGCGGCACTGAAGCTTTCTTT. It specifies CASSPRERGGTEAFF.